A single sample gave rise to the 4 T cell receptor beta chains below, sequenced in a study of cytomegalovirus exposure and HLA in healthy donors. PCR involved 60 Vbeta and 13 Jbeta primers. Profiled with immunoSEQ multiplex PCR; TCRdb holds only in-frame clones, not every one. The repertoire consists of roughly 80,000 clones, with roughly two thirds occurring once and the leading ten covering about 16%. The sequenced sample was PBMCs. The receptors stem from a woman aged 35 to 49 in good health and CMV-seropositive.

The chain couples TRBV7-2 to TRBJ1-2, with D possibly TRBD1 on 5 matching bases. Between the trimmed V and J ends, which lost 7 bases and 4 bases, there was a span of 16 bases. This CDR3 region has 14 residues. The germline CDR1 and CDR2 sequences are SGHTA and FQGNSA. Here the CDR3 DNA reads TGTGCCAGCACCCAATCCCGGGGGGGCTATGGCTACACCTTC. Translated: CASTQSRGGYGYTF.

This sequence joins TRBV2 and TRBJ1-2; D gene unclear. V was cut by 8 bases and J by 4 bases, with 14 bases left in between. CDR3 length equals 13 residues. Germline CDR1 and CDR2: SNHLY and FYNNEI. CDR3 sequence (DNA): TGTGCCAGCGGTGGGCCGGCGGGCTATGGCTACACCTTC. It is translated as CASGGPAGYGYTF.

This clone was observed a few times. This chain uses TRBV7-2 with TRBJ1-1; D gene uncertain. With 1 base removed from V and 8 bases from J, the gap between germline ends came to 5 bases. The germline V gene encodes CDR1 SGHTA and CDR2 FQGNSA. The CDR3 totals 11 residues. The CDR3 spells CASSLVREAFF. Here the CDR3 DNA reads TGTGCCAGCAGCTTAGTCCGGGAAGCTTTCTTT.

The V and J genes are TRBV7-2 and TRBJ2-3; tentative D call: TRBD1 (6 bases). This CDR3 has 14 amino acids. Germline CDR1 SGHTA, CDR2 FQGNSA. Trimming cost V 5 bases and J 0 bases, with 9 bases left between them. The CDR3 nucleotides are TGTGCCAGCAGCCTGGACAGAAGCACAGATACGCAGTATTTT. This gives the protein CASSLDRSTDTQYF.